These 10 T cell receptor beta chains were sequenced from one sample in a study of neurological immune-mediated disorders (dated by TCRdb to the late 2010s). Library construction relied on 5' RACE. The sample was run on an Illumina HiSeq 2500. In TCRdb, the public reads were trimmed at Q25 with fastp and aligned with MiXCR, with productive beta chains retained. Rows matching on CDR3 protein sequence are summarized as one entry with the most common DNA and genes. The sample table lists roughly 74,000 distinct CDR3 sequences, 4% to 6% of them with a count of one. Jointly, the top ten make up about 8% of the sample. The material sequenced was PBMCs. Receptor source: a man younger than 30 with multiple sclerosis.

Notes on this clonotype: A much larger clone lies a single base off, so this may be a read error. The chain is built from TRBV7-8 and TRBJ1-1; D is ambiguous. The CDR3 sequence is 11 residues long. Germline values: CDR1 SGHVS, CDR2 FQNEAQ. V was trimmed by 6 bases and J by 3 bases, leaving 5 bases between them. DNA of the CDR3: TGTGCCAGCAGAGCTCACACTGAAGCTTTCTTT. It codes for CASRAHTEAFF.

This clonotype was picked up many times. This chain connects TRBV7-8 to TRBJ2-7; 9 bases align to TRBD2. Germline-derived CDR1 and CDR2 are SGHVS and FQNEAQ. Germline trimming cut 2 bases from V and 2 bases from J; bases unmatched to any gene: 4. This CDR3 comprises 15 residues. In nucleotides, the CDR3 is TGTGCCAGCAGCTTACTAGCGGGGCCGACCTACGAGCAGTACTTC. Translated: CASSLLAGPTYEQYF.

As regards this clonotype: A clone one base away is much larger, so this may be a read error. The rearrangement joins TRBV7-8 to TRBJ1-5, with D maybe TRBD1 (5 bases). Germline assignment: CDR1 SGHVS and CDR2 FQNEAQ. The CDR3 runs to 12 residues. The CDR3 DNA sequence: TGTGCCAGCAGCGGTGCCCGGGGCCCCCCCCGTTTT. Amino acid sequence: CASSGARGPPRF.

This clonotype was seen at least ten times. J is TRBJ1-1 and V is TRBV7-2; 7 bases match TRBD1. Trimming at V came to 5 bases and at J to 4 bases, leaving 4 bases not matched to a gene. Germline V gene data show CDR1 as SGHTA and CDR2 as FQGNSA. This CDR3 contains 13 residues. The CDR3 reads CASSTQGRTEAFF. The CDR3, as DNA: TGTGCCAGCAGCACACAGGGGCGCACTGAAGCTTTCTTT.

This clonotype has more than one count but fewer than ten. This clone may be a read error of a much larger clone one base away. The J gene is TRBJ1-2, the V gene TRBV20-1; D remains unclear. The germline gives CDR1 DFQATT, CDR2 SNEGSKA (reference sequence). With 3 bases removed from V and 3 bases from J, the gap between germline ends came to 8 bases. The CDR3 spans 12 residues. The CDR3 protein is CSARLKDYGYTF. The CDR3 DNA follows: TGCAGTGCTAGGTTGAAGGACTATGGCTACACCTTC.

This clonotype was detected many times. This chain links TRBV15 with TRBJ2-1; 12 bases agree with TRBD2. CDR1 is LNHNV and CDR2 is YYDKDF in the germline V gene (reference sequence). V shed 5 bases, J shed 6 bases, and the junction held 8 bases outside the gene matches. This CDR3 has 16 residues. The CDR3 sequence is CATSGYLAGGINEQFF. The CDR3 DNA reads TGTGCCACCAGCGGGTATCTAGCGGGGGGGATCAATGAGCAGTTCTTC.

By sample fraction, this clonotype is medium-sized. CDR3 DNA: TGCGCCAGCAGCCAAGAGACAGGACGGGAGACCCAGTACTTC. Translated, it gives CASSQETGRETQYF. The chain carries TRBV4-1 and TRBJ2-5; weak D call: TRBD1 (6 bases). Germline values: CDR1 MGHRA, CDR2 YSYEKL. V lost 0 bases, J lost 5 bases, and 10 bases lay in between. CDR3 length: 14 amino acids.

The table lists this clonotype with many counts. Here the CDR3 reads CASSLADRRTGTF. In DNA form, the CDR3 reads TGTGCCAGCAGCTTAGCCGACAGGCGCACGGGCACCTTC. This chain links TRBV7-8 with TRBJ1-2, with a tentative D call TRBD1 (6 bases). This CDR3 is built from 13 residues. V shed 0 bases and J shed 13 bases, with 15 bases lying between them. Per germline, CDR1 SGHVS and CDR2 FQNEAQ. The complete variable domain, with remaining parts taken from reference TRBV7-8 and TRBJ1-2, reads GAGVSQSPRYKVAKRGQDVALRCDPISGHVSLFWYQQALGQGPEFLTYFQNEAQLDKSGLPSDRFFAERPEGSVSTLKIQRTQQEDSAVYLCASSLADRRTGTFGSGTRLTVV.

This clonotype was recorded at least ten times. The rearrangement joins TRBV12-3 or TRBV12-4 to TRBJ2-2; tentatively, D is TRBD1 (6 bases). Deletions cut 6 bases from V and 5 bases from J, with 13 bases between. The CDR3 contains 14 residues. CDR3 DNA sequence: TGTGCCAGCAGGATTGAAACAGGGACCGGGGAGCTGTTTTTT. This codes for CASRIETGTGELFF.

This clonotype was observed many times. The chain employs TRBV28 and TRBJ1-2; D is unclear. CDR1 and CDR2 from the germline V gene are MDHEN and SYDVKM. The V end lost 5 bases, the J end lost 5 bases, and 12 bases lay between the germline ends. The CDR3 is made up of 13 amino acids. This CDR3 reads CASSPEDRYGYTF. The CDR3 DNA is TGTGCCAGCAGTCCAGAAGACCGTTATGGCTACACCTTC.